This TCR beta chain was recorded in a study of blood T cell repertoires in COVID-19. At the level of the study: Some COVID-19 samples were acute and others convalescent; all came from the United States, Italy and Spain. PBMCs, B-cell-depleted T cells, or T cells were the source of the cDNA or gDNA that made up the material.

Here immunoSEQ multiplex PCR was the method, and the copy in TCRdb shows in-frame clones only, minus some. The sample records approximately 140,000 clones, 88% being singletons. The sequence was collected from a human donor in a cohort sampled during active COVID-19. Input material: peripheral blood.

In nucleotides, the CDR3 is TGTGCCTGGAGGTGGACAGTCAATTCTAATGAGCAGTTCTTC. This translates into CAWRWTVNSNEQFF. The gene calls are TRBV30 and TRBJ2-1; perhaps TRBD1 as D (6 bases). Germline V gives CDR1 GTSNPN, CDR2 SVGIG (reference sequence). The CDR3 has 14 amino acids. Between the trimmed V and J ends, which lost 3 bases and 7 bases, there was a span of 16 bases.